Included here is one T cell receptor beta chain sequence, with context. Per the germline V gene, CDR1 is SSHAT and CDR2 is FNYEAQ (reference sequence). V dropped 5 bases and J dropped 3; count of bases not matched to a gene: 4. The CDR3 extends over 15 amino acids. In the source study's methods: Reference gene primer amplification gave estimated nucleated cell counts. Generated by immunoSEQ multiplex PCR, the TCRdb table keeps only in-frame clones and is missing some. V and J calls and clone size are given by that table; D and trimming were obtained from the DNA. The table has roughly 65,000 clones, approximately 95% seen once. The data originate from a study of blood T cell repertoires in COVID-19. In the study overall: The United States, Italy and Spain were the sources of the acute and convalescent COVID-19 samples. T cells, B-cell-depleted T cells, or PBMCs supplied cDNA or gDNA.

The chain couples TRBV7-7 to TRBJ2-2; 9 nucleotides line up with TRBD1. Material for sequencing was peripheral blood. This receptor was taken from a man between 65 and 79 years old with active COVID-19. The CDR3 spells CASSPRTGDTGELFF. The CDR3 DNA reads TGTGCCAGCAGCCCTAGGACAGGGGACACCGGGGAGCTGTTTTTT.